This T cell receptor beta chain was sequenced in a study of liver allograft versus peripheral blood T cells. As for the study in general: Transplanted-liver and recipient peripheral blood T cell receptor repertoires were compared. Study-wide results and caveats: The authors reported that T cell receptor repertoires inside liver allografts differed from those in peripheral blood.

This clonotype was seen at least ten times. Antigen: not known. A single record per CDR3 protein comes from TCRdb applying MiXCR to the reads. The sample lists fewer than 13,000 distinct CDR3 sequences; about 18% were seen once. This CDR3 comprises 13 residues. Trimming left V 2 bases short and J 5 bases short, with 8 bases between. Germline V gene lookup returns CDR1 SGHTA and CDR2 FQGNSA. This chain connects TRBV7-2 to TRBJ2-3; unclear D gene. The sequence was obtained from a human patient who had a liver transplant. Some T cells may originate from the graft donor. Here the CDR3 reads CASSLNRKDTQYF. The CDR3 bases are TGTGCCAGCAGCTTAAATAGGAAAGATACGCAGTATTTT.